This T cell receptor beta chain was captured by sequencing in a study of CD8+CD57+ T cells in acquired aplastic anemia. Turning to the study itself: The sorted CD4+ and CD8+ cells yielded an average approximately 3.2 ug of DNA. Where healthy donors were concerned, CD4+ cells averaged roughly 11 million reads.

Turning to this clonotype: Its matching antigen is unknown.

The germline CDR1 and CDR2 sequences are KGHDR and SFDVKD. J was trimmed by 5 bases and V by 7 bases; bases with no gene match: 9. This CDR3 has 15 residues. General study points: A set of around 30 CD8+ CDR3 sequences was shared between patients and controls, and these sequences appeared highly expressed in patients. Any difference that existed in CD8+ Simpson's diversity between patients and controls was not significant.

Researchers used genomic DNA as the template to profile TCR beta VDJ and CDR3. TCRdb ran MiXCR on the reads and lists one entry per CDR3 protein. Here the sample spans about 160,000 distinct CDR3 sequences, around 45% being singletons. Sequenced: sorted CD4+, CD8+, or CD8+CD57+ T cells (not recorded which) from PBMCs. V gene TRBV24-1 combines with J gene TRBJ2-5, with 10 bases aligning to TRBD1. The clonotype originates from a human donor in good health. The CDR3 DNA reads TGTGCCACCAGGGCGGGACAGGGGCACAGTGAGACCCAGTACTTC. Amino acid sequence: CATRAGQGHSETQYF.